This TCR beta chain is from a study of T cell responses to AZD1222 COVID-19 vaccine (dated by TCRdb to about 2021). About the investigation overall: Because spike-specific TCR depth and breadth did not differ between the two schedules, AZD1222 recipients who got a second dose at roughly 4 weeks were pooled with those who got a second dose at roughly 12 weeks. TCR sequencing was performed for 230 to 250 trial participants, of whom 207 were given two doses of AZD1222 and around 25 were given two doses of MenACWY control vaccine. Trial participants were enrolled by age into subgroups of 18-55, 56-69 and 70-plus years, and around 150, 28 and 57 TCR-sequenced participants, respectively, were included in these subgroups.

The sample's time point label, decoded: baseline before first vaccination. The vaccinee samples were drawn from two UK trials, COV001 and COV002, one of which was a single-blind randomized controlled phase 2/3 trial testing AZD1222 (ChAdOx1 nCoV-19) in healthy adults. For TCRbeta chain sequencing, PBMC samples were collected from trial participants at day 0 and at day 28 after the second dose. Results the study describes overall, beyond this receptor: Participants were mostly white British, with more females than males. The authors suggested clonal diversity may have been underestimated. Nearly half of unique spike-specific TCRs reportedly recognized epitopes outside regions mutated in the B.1.351 and B.1.1.7 variants. The vaccine-associated CD4 TCRs covered the entire spike protein, and the dominant responses fell in regions 160-218 and 743-854. Because no samples from the day 14 peak response were available, repertoires could be characterized only after the peak T cell response. In the small 56-69-year group, the increase in depth fell short of significance, most likely because of low power. Only 5 to 7 AZD1222 recipients were SARS-CoV-2 seropositive at baseline, limiting conclusions about previously exposed vaccinees. After two AZD1222 doses, spike-specific TCR breadth and depth were significantly higher than at day 0 and than in MenACWY recipients.

The CDR3 regions of human TCRbeta chains were analyzed by immunosequencing. From the authors' description of their analysis: TCRs in the repertoires were matched against a reference library of SARS-CoV-2-specific TCRs that had been generated with the MIRA antigen-specificity platform. Breadth was defined as the fraction of unique TCRs that were SARS-CoV-2-associated. Depth was defined as the fraction of total T cells that were SARS-CoV-2-associated. Using the MIRA data, each spike-specific TCR was mapped to the spike region that the TCR reacts to and placed in a CD4 or CD8 class. Log10-transformed breadth and depth values were compared by one-way ANOVA with Sidak's multiple comparisons tests. Sourced from immuneACCESS, this table was stored by TCRdb with only in-frame sequences that have V and J called. A share of the clones is absent; for the studies checked, an unresolved V gene accounts for under half, and the remainder has no known explanation. That table is the source of V, J and clone size, and D and trimming were worked out from the DNA. The sample contains more than 75,000 clones, 90% of them found a single time. The ten top clones hold 26% of the sample.

V is pared back by 0 bases and J by 0 bases, with 23 bases lying between the germline termini. The CDR3 spans 20 residues, from the cysteine through the phenylalanine. Only the CDR3 region is kept as DNA, spanning 60 bases read in frame from base 1. As encoded in the germline V gene (reference sequence), CDR1 is LNHDA while CDR2 is SQIVND. A word on this clone: This receptor's antigen is unknown. Qualities for individual bases were not recorded, and no much larger clone is one base off.

The sequenced sample was peripheral blood, obtained on day 0 of AZD1222 vaccination. This TCR derives from an adult in good health. This chain joins TRBV19 to TRBJ1-1; perhaps TRBD1 is the D gene, with 5 bases matching. The CDR3 region has the sequence CASSIDLFRERQLMNTEAFF. The nucleotides are TGTGCCAGTAGTATAGATCTATTTCGGGAGAGACAGTTGATGAACACTGAAGCTTTCTTT. With all but the CDR3 taken from the reference TRBV19 and TRBJ1-1 genes, the full variable domain is: DGGITQSPKYLFRKEGQNVTLSCEQNLNHDAMYWYRQDPGQGLRLIYYSQIVNDFQKGDIAEGYSVSREKKESFPLTVTSAQKNPTAFYLCASSIDLFRERQLMNTEAFFGQGTRLTVV.